A single sample is the source of the 18 T cell receptor beta chains below, sequenced in a study of blood T cell repertoires in COVID-19. The protocol was immunoSEQ multiplex PCR, while the TCRdb copy is restricted to in-frame clones and leaves out a portion. The sample has 250,000 to 300,000 clones, 87% seen once. Sequencing input: peripheral blood. All receptors come from a woman aged 40 to 55 who had recovered from COVID-19.

CDR3 in DNA: TGTGCCAGCACAGGGCAGGGGGCGATGAACACTGAAGCTTTCTTT. Translating it yields CASTGQGAMNTEAFF. The chain carries TRBV6-4 and TRBJ1-1, with 8 bases matching TRBD1. The CDR3 has 15 residues. Germline V CDR1 and CDR2: MRHNA, SNTAGT. V shed 7 bases and J 0 bases; nucleotides not matched to a gene: 7.

The chain joins TRBV27 to TRBJ2-2; 11 bases match TRBD1. V was pared by 2 bases and J by 7 bases, with 6 bases of the junction left unmatched. Per germline, CDR1 MNHEY and CDR2 SMNVEV (reference sequence). The CDR3 is 16 amino acids. The CDR3 DNA sequence: TGTGCCAGCAGTTTAGGGACAGGGGGTATGATCGGGGAGCTGTTTTTT. Translation: CASSLGTGGMIGELFF.

This clone was seen only a few times. This chain links TRBV4-2 with TRBJ2-3, with TRBD2 identical over 10 bases. With V trimmed by 5 bases and J by 1 base, 6 bases remained unmatched. This CDR3 is built from 16 residues. Germline-derived CDR1 and CDR2 are LGHNA and YNFKEQ. CDR3 in DNA: TGTGCCAGCAGCTTCACCCTAGCGGGGGGCACAGATACGCAGTATTTT. It encodes CASSFTLAGGTDTQYF.

The chain has TRBV18 and TRBJ1-4; D is undetermined. Between the trimmed V and J ends, which lost 3 bases and 0 bases, there was a span of 2 bases. The CDR3 totals 13 residues. The germline CDR1 and CDR2 sequences are KGHSH and LQKENI. DNA for the CDR3: TGTGCCAGCTCACCCGCAACTAATGAAAAACTGTTTTTT. It encodes CASSPATNEKLFF.

The V and J genes are TRBV5-4 and TRBJ1-2; TRBD1 is a possible D gene (6 bases). The CDR3 totals 14 residues. From germline, CDR1 is SGHNT and CDR2 YYREEE (reference sequence). The V end was cut by 0 bases, the J end by 5 bases, with 11 bases between. The CDR3 reads CASSLAGGAYGYTF. The CDR3 DNA reads as TGTGCCAGCAGCTTGGCCGGGGGGGCGTATGGCTACACCTTC.

The chain combines TRBV13 with TRBJ2-1; a possible D gene is TRBD1 (6 bases). The CDR3 has 15 residues. Germline V gives CDR1 PRHDT, CDR2 FYEKMQ (reference sequence). Trimming pared 1 base from V and 1 base from J, leaving 8 bases between. CDR3 protein: CASSLVQGSYNEQFF. The DNA of the CDR3 is TGTGCCAGCAGCTTAGTACAGGGTTCCTACAATGAGCAGTTCTTC.

The CDR3 DNA reads TGTGCCAGCAGCCGCGCCGGGACAGGGGAAACCGGGGAGCTGTTTTTT. The encoded protein is CASSRAGTGETGELFF. V is TRBV3-1 (or the pseudogene TRBV3-2) and J is TRBJ2-2; 10 bases match TRBD1. V lost 4 bases, J lost 5 bases, and 7 bases stayed unmatched. The CDR3 is 16 residues long. Germline-derived CDR1 and CDR2 are LGHDT and YNNKEL (reference sequence).

A word on this clone: Other DNA sequences in the sample encode the same CDR3. V is TRBV7-9 and J is TRBJ1-2, with 8 bases identical to TRBD1. Germline CDR1 reads SEHNR; CDR2 reads FQNEAQ (reference sequence). The junction had 5 bases not matched to a gene; V was cut back by 0 bases and J by 5 bases. CDR3 length: 15 residues. The CDR3 sequence: CASSLAGTGGYGYTF. In DNA form, the CDR3 reads TGTGCCAGCAGCTTAGCCGGGACAGGAGGGTATGGCTACACCTTC.

This sequence joins TRBV29-1 and TRBJ1-2; no definite D call. The V end lost 6 bases, the J end lost 4 bases, and 9 bases lay between the germline ends. The V gene's germline CDR1 is SQVTM and CDR2 ANQGSEA. CDR3 length: 11 residues. The CDR3: CSVVAIYGYTF. The CDR3 DNA is TGCAGCGTCGTGGCCATCTATGGCTACACCTTC.

The chain is built from TRBV10-2 and TRBJ1-5; 7 positions agree with TRBD1. Unmatched junction bases numbered 16, after V lost 6 bases and J lost 2 bases. The CDR3 sequence is 18 residues long. CDR1 WSHSY and CDR2 SAAADI come from the germline V gene. CDR3 coding DNA: TGCGCCAGCAGCCCGAAGGGCAGGGGGAGAATCCGCAATCAGCCCCAGCATTTT. Translated: CASSPKGRGRIRNQPQHF.

This rearrangement joins TRBV2 to TRBJ1-1, with a possible D match to TRBD1 (5 bases). Germline assignment: CDR1 SNHLY and CDR2 FYNNEI. V was shortened by 7 bases and J by 0 bases, with 12 bases between the two germline ends. This CDR3 has 14 residues. CDR3 residues: CASTPGGMNTEAFF. The CDR3 DNA is TGTGCCAGCACCCCGGGGGGAATGAACACTGAAGCTTTCTTT.

This clone has just a few counts. The V call is TRBV19, the J call TRBJ1-4, with D perhaps matching TRBD1 (6 bases). CDR3 length equals 13 residues. The V end was cut by 5 bases, the J end by 7 bases, with 11 bases between. Germline-derived CDR1 and CDR2 are LNHDA and SQIVND (reference sequence). The CDR3 reads CASSLRGGEKLFF. In DNA, the CDR3 is TGTGCCAGTAGTTTAAGGGGGGGTGAAAAACTGTTTTTT.

This chain links TRBV30 with TRBJ1-5; TRBD1 agrees at 7 bases. The germline CDR1 and CDR2 sequences are GTSNPN and SVGIG (reference sequence). The CDR3 sequence is 18 residues long. V was pared by 1 base and J by 5 bases, with 17 bases of the junction left unmatched. CDR3 residues: CAWSGYRGGDPFYQPQHF. The CDR3 DNA reads as TGTGCCTGGAGTGGCTACAGGGGTGGAGACCCATTTTATCAGCCCCAGCATTTT.

This chain connects TRBV5-6 to TRBJ2-7; D might be TRBD1 (5 bases). Trimming took off 2 bases at V and 3 bases at J, with 18 bases between the two ends. The V gene's germline CDR1 is SGHDT and CDR2 YYEEEE. This CDR3 region has 16 residues. The CDR3: CASSFRRGTLVYEQYF. Written as DNA, the CDR3 is TGTGCCAGCAGCTTCCGAAGGGGAACATTAGTCTACGAGCAGTACTTC.

This clone has only a few counts. The rearrangement uses TRBV27 and TRBJ1-2; possibly TRBD1 for D (5 bases). CDR3 size: 13 residues. V gave up 8 bases and J gave up 4 bases, with 14 bases separating them. Germline assignment: CDR1 MNHEY and CDR2 SMNVEV (reference sequence). The CDR3 loop reads CASSNGGFYGYTF. In nucleotides, the CDR3 is TGTGCCAGCTCAAATGGGGGGTTCTATGGCTACACCTTC.

There are a few counts of this clone. The V call is TRBV7-9, the J call TRBJ2-1; TRBD2 agrees at 10 bases. V lost 2 bases, J lost 5 bases, and 6 bases stayed unmatched. The length of the CDR3 is 16 residues. Germline V gives CDR1 SEHNR, CDR2 FQNEAQ (reference sequence). CDR3 nucleotides: TGTGCCAGCAGCTTATCGCTAGCGGGGGCACACAATGAGCAGTTCTTC. It specifies CASSLSLAGAHNEQFF.

This chain connects TRBV3-1 (or the pseudogene TRBV3-2) to TRBJ2-7, with 9 nucleotides matching TRBD1. J lost 5 bases, V lost 4 bases, and 9 bases had no gene match. The CDR3 extends over 15 amino acids. Germline V gene data show CDR1 as LGHDT and CDR2 as YNNKEL (reference sequence). The CDR3 region is CASSPPGDRVHEQYF. CDR3 bases: TGTGCCAGCAGCCCCCCCGGGGACAGGGTGCACGAGCAGTACTTC.

The gene calls are TRBV13 and TRBJ1-2, with D possibly TRBD1 on 5 matching bases. Between the trimmed V and J ends, which lost 1 base and 2 bases, there was a span of 8 bases. The CDR3 sequence is 14 residues long. Per the germline V gene, CDR1 is PRHDT and CDR2 is FYEKMQ (reference sequence). For the CDR3, the DNA is TGTGCCAGCAGCTTAGTTACAGGAAACTATGGCTACACCTTC. Translating gives CASSLVTGNYGYTF.